A single sample is the source of the 21 T cell receptor beta chains below, sequenced in a study of vaccination and CD4 T cells after COVID-19. These receptors' antigens are unknown. As to treatment: roughly ten-day PBMC culture with coronavirus spike peptide pools or control peptides (ViraFEST assay). CD4+ T cells that had been cultured provided DNA sequenced with the Oncomine TCR Beta short-read assay. MiXCR, applied by TCRdb to the PCR reads, yields one record per CDR3 protein. Counted here are over 15,000 distinct CDR3 sequences, around three quarters occurring once; the ten biggest clones make up about a tenth. Sample: CD4+ T cells from blood, cultured in vitro. The receptors here all came from a human donor who had recovered from COVID-19.

The genes are TRBV2 and TRBJ1-1; 8 nucleotides agree with TRBD1. Germline V lookup: CDR1 SNHLY, CDR2 FYNNEI. After removal of 8 bases from V and 4 bases from J, the junction contained 3 bases not matched to a gene. CDR3 length: 12 amino acids. The CDR3 loop is CASRDRRTEAFF. DNA of the CDR3: TGTGCCAGCCGGGACAGGCGCACTGAAGCTTTCTTT.

Only a few counts were recorded for this clonotype. Here the CDR3 DNA reads TGTGCCAGCGCCGGGTACACAGATACGCAGTATTTT. This sequence encodes CASAGYTDTQYF. The chain links TRBV19 to TRBJ2-3, with D uncertain. Trimming removed 9 bases at V and 2 bases at J, with 9 bases between. Germline CDR1 is LNHDA and CDR2 is SQIVND (reference sequence). The CDR3 length is 12 residues.

The CDR3 loop is CASSSSASNEQFF. The CDR3 nucleotides read TGTGCCAGCAGCTCCTCGGCGAGCAATGAGCAGTTCTTC. The J gene is TRBJ2-1, the V gene TRBV7-3; D unresolved. The CDR3 runs 13 residues. Germline V gene lookup returns CDR1 SGHTA and CDR2 FQGTGA. The V and J ends lost 4 bases and 6 bases respectively, with 10 bases between them. The whole variable domain, remainder taken from reference TRBV7-3 and TRBJ2-1, is GAGVSQTPSNKVTEKGKYVELRCDPISGHTALYWYRQSLGQGPEFLIYFQGTGAADDSGLPNDRFFAVRPEGSVSTLKIQRTERGDSAVYLCASSSSASNEQFFGPGTRLTVL.

This clonotype has only a few counts. Here the CDR3 reads CASGQGGSSPLHF. In DNA form, the CDR3 reads TGTGCCAGTGGCCAGGGGGGAAGTTCACCCCTCCACTTT. The rearrangement joins TRBV6-1 to TRBJ1-6; 7 positions match TRBD1. Germline V gives CDR1 MNHNS, CDR2 SASEGT. This CDR3 has 13 residues. Unmatched junction bases numbered 8, after V lost 9 bases and J lost 9 bases.

V usage is TRBV18 and J usage is TRBJ1-2; TRBD1 agrees at 7 bases. This CDR3 spans 14 amino acids. V lost 3 bases, J lost 3 bases, and 4 bases stayed unmatched. Looked up from germline, CDR1 is KGHSH and CDR2 is LQKENI. The DNA of the CDR3 is TGTGCCAGCTCACCCGAGGGGGCGCACTATGGCTACACCTTC. Residues: CASSPEGAHYGYTF.

The chain has TRBV20-1 and TRBJ1-5, with a weak D call TRBD1 (5 bases). Trimming left V 1 base short and J 0 bases short, with 10 bases between. CDR3 length equals 15 residues. Germline loops: CDR1 DFQATT, CDR2 SNEGSKA (reference sequence). The CDR3 reads CSARANRNSNQPQHF. CDR3 bases: TGCAGTGCTAGAGCAAACAGGAATAGCAATCAGCCCCAGCATTTT.

The rearrangement uses TRBV10-3 and TRBJ2-3, with 7 bases identical to TRBD1. Germline V lookup: CDR1 ENHRY, CDR2 SYGVKD. The junction had 3 bases not matched to a gene; V was cut back by 6 bases and J by 6 bases. The CDR3 is 12 amino acids. The CDR3 region has the DNA TGTGCCATCAGCAAACAGGGGGATACGCAGTATTTT. The encoded protein is CAISKQGDTQYF.

The chain uses TRBV20-1 and TRBJ1-1, with TRBD1 as a possible D gene (5 bases). Germline V gene sequence: CDR1 DFQATT, CDR2 SNEGSKA (reference sequence). The CDR3 is 14 amino acids. V was pared by 1 base and J by 1 base, with 10 bases between. For the CDR3, the DNA is TGCAGTGCTAGAGCCGGGACCCCGAACACTGAAGCTTTCTTT. Translated, it gives CSARAGTPNTEAFF.

The chain uses TRBV6-4 and TRBJ2-1; TRBD2 aligns across 11 bases. Germline CDR1 MRHNA, CDR2 SNTAGT. Trimming took 2 bases from V and 4 from J; bases not matched to a gene: 1. The CDR3 is 15 amino acids. The CDR3, as DNA: TGTGCCAGCAGTGACATAGCGGGAGGGTACAATGAGCAGTTCTTC. The encoded protein is CASSDIAGGYNEQFF.

The rearrangement joins TRBV28 to TRBJ1-1; 8 bases fit TRBD1. The V segment lost 5 bases and the J segment 0 bases; nucleotides outside the gene matches: 11. The CDR3 loop spans 17 amino acids. Germline V lookup: CDR1 MDHEN, CDR2 SYDVKM. The CDR3 loop is CASSTRDRGFMNTEAFF. CDR3 in DNA: TGTGCCAGCAGTACCCGAGACAGGGGTTTTATGAACACTGAAGCTTTCTTT.

The rearrangement links TRBV7-9 to TRBJ2-2, with D perhaps matching TRBD2 (5 bases). This CDR3 comprises 16 residues. The V and J ends lost 5 bases and 3 bases respectively, with 16 bases between them. Germline V gene data show CDR1 as SEHNR and CDR2 as FQNEAQ (reference sequence). DNA of the CDR3: TGTGCCAGCAGCCCGACCGGGATCTTCTACACCGGGGAGCTGTTTTTT. It encodes CASSPTGIFYTGELFF.

This rearrangement joins TRBV5-6 to TRBJ1-6; D is unclear. Trimming shortened V by 0 bases and J by 10 bases, and 11 bases separated the two germline ends. The CDR3 is made up of 14 amino acids. Germline CDR1 is SGHDT and CDR2 is YYEEEE. The DNA for the CDR3 is TGTGCCAGCAGCTTGGTCCAAGCCAACTCACCCCTCCACTTT. Its protein is CASSLVQANSPLHF.

The chain is built from TRBV30 and TRBJ2-2; the D gene is possibly TRBD2 (6 bases). The ends were cut back, 3 bases at V and 7 bases at J, with 12 bases in the middle. CDR3 length: 13 residues. CDR1 and CDR2 from the germline V gene are GTSNPN and SVGIG (reference sequence). CDR3 DNA sequence: TGTGCCTGGAGGGCGGCGGGGATCGGGGAGCTGTTTTTT. It specifies CAWRAAGIGELFF. Variable domain in full (rest from reference TRBV30 and TRBJ2-2): SQTIHQWPATLVQPVGSPLSLECTVEGTSNPNLYWYRQAAGRGLQLLFYSVGIGQISSEVPQNLSASRPQDRQFILSSKKLLLSDSGFYLCAWRAAGIGELFFGEGSRLTVL.

The rearrangement links TRBV7-6 to TRBJ2-7, with D perhaps matching TRBD2 (5 bases). V lost 0 bases and J 2 bases, leaving 8 bases between the germline ends. The CDR3 covers 14 residues. Germline lookup yields CDR1 SGHVS and CDR2 FNYEAQ. The CDR3 sequence is CASSLAGSTYEQYF. The CDR3 DNA is TGTGCCAGCAGCTTAGCGGGGAGTACCTACGAGCAGTACTTC.

This chain links TRBV28 with TRBJ1-5; the D gene is possibly TRBD1 (5 bases). The V gene lost 4 bases and the J gene lost 7 bases, with 5 bases spanning the gap. The CDR3 contains 11 residues. Germline V gene data show CDR1 as MDHEN and CDR2 as SYDVKM. The CDR3 loop is CASSSGQPQHF. In DNA, the CDR3 is TGTGCCAGCAGTTCAGGGCAGCCCCAGCATTTT.

The J gene is TRBJ2-7, the V gene TRBV24-1, with TRBD2 as a possible D gene (6 bases). Germline values: CDR1 KGHDR, CDR2 SFDVKD. CDR3 length: 15 amino acids. The ends were cut back, 2 bases at V and 6 bases at J, with 16 bases in the middle. Here the CDR3 DNA reads TGTGCCACCAGTGATTCGTGGGGGGTCGCGCCCGAGCAGTACTTC. Translating it yields CATSDSWGVAPEQYF.

The chain has TRBV20-1 and TRBJ1-2; 9 bases fit TRBD1. With V trimmed by 5 bases and J by 8 bases, 21 bases remained unmatched. Germline V gene data show CDR1 as DFQATT and CDR2 as SNEGSKA (reference sequence). This CDR3 comprises 17 residues. CDR3 nucleotide sequence: TGCAGTGCTGAGCTTGGGGGATGGGACAGGGAAGGAGAAGGCTACACCTTC. It translates to CSAELGGWDREGEGYTF.

The chain links TRBV6-1 to TRBJ1-1; possible D gene TRBD1, 5 bases. With 4 bases removed from V and 4 bases from J, the gap between germline ends came to 10 bases. The V gene's germline CDR1 is MNHNS and CDR2 SASEGT. CDR3 size: 13 residues. CDR3 loop: CASSARQGTEAFF. The CDR3 DNA reads as TGTGCCAGCAGTGCTCGTCAGGGCACTGAAGCTTTCTTT.

In its sample, this clonotype is medium-sized. V usage is TRBV20-1 and J usage is TRBJ1-3; D call uncertain. The ends were cut back, 1 base at V and 1 base at J, with 11 bases in the middle. CDR1 is DFQATT, CDR2 SNEGSKA, per germline (reference sequence). The CDR3 has 15 amino acids. The CDR3 nucleotides are TGCAGTGCTAGAGCTTTGGGGTCGTCTGGAAACACCATATATTTT. Encoded protein: CSARALGSSGNTIYF.

V is TRBV24-1 and J is TRBJ2-2, with TRBD1 identical over 7 bases. The CDR3 spans 17 residues. After removal of 3 bases from V and 2 bases from J, the junction contained 8 bases not matched to a gene. The germline V gene encodes CDR1 KGHDR and CDR2 SFDVKD. CDR3: CATSDVGQSYNTGELFF. CDR3 in DNA: TGTGCCACCAGTGATGTGGGACAGTCATACAACACCGGGGAGCTGTTTTTT.

This chain joins TRBV28 and TRBJ2-7; TRBD2 matches at 8 bases. J gave up 3 bases and V 8 bases, and 6 bases lay outside the gene matches. This CDR3 region has 13 residues. Germline V gives CDR1 MDHEN, CDR2 SYDVKM. As DNA, the CDR3 is TGTGCCAGCGCCCTAGCGGGTATCTACGAGCAGTACTTC. It codes for CASALAGIYEQYF.